This T cell receptor (beta chain) came from a study of blood T cell repertoires in COVID-19. In the study overall: Nucleic acid was either cDNA or gDNA, and it came from T cells, B-cell-depleted T cells, or PBMCs.

Looked up from germline, CDR1 is SGHAT and CDR2 is FQNNGV. This CDR3 comprises 15 residues. The junction had 4 bases not matched to a gene; V was cut back by 1 base and J by 2 bases. Original methodology: Counts of nucleated cells, estimated from reference gene primer amplification, were obtained. Clones were read by immunoSEQ multiplex PCR, and TCRdb kept only the in-frame ones, dropping some. V and J calls and clone size are as listed in that table; D and trimming were resolved from the DNA. The sample consists of more than 25,000 clones, 80% to 90% of them appearing once. The source material was peripheral blood. V gene TRBV11-2 combines with J gene TRBJ2-5; 7 bases are a match to TRBD1. The sequence came from a man between 45 and 60 years old with active COVID-19. The CDR3 bases are TGTGCCAGCAGCTTAGGTGGGACAGTTCAAGAGACCCAGTACTTC. Translation gives CASSLGGTVQETQYF.